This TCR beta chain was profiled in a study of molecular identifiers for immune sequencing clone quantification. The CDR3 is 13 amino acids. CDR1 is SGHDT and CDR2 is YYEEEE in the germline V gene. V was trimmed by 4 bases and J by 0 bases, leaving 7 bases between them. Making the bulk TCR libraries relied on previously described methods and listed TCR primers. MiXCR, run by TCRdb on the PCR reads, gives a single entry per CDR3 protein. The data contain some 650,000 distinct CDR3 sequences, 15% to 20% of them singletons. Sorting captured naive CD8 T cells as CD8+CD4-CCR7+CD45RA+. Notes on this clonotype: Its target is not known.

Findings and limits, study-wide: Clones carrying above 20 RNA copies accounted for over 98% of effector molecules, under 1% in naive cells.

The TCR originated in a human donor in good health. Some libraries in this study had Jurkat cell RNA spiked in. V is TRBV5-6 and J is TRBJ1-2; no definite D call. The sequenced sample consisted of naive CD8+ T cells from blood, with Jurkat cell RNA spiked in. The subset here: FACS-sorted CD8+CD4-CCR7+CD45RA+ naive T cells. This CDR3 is CASSPISNYGYTF. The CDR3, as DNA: TGTGCCAGCAGCCCCATCTCTAACTATGGCTACACCTTC. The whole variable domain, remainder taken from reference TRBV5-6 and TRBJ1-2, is DAGVTQSPTHLIKTRGQQVTLRCSPKSGHDTVSWYQQALGQGPQFIFQYYEEEERQRGNFPDRFSGHQFPNYSSELNVNALLLGDSALYLCASSPISNYGYTFGSGTRLTVV.